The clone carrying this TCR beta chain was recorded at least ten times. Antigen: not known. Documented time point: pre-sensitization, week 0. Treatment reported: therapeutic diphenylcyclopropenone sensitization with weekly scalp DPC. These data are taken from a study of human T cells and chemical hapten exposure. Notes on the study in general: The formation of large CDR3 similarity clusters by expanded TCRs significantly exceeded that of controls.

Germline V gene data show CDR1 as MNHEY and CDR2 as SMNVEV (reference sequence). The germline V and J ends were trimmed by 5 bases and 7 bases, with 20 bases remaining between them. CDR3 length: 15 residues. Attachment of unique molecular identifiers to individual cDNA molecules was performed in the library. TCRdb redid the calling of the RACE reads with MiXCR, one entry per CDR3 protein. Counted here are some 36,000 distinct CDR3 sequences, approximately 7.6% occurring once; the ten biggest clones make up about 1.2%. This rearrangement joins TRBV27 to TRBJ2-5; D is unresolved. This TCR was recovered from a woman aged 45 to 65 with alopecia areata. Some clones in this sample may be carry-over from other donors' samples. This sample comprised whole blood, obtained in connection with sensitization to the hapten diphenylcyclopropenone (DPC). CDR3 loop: CASSTRGLVGGTQYF. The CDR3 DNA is TGTGCCAGCAGTACCCGTGGTCTCGTCGGTGGGACCCAGTACTTC.